Included here is one TCR beta chain sequence, with context. The data stem from a study of blood T cell repertoires in COVID-19. Study as a whole: COVID-19 samples, acute and convalescent, were from the United States, Italy and Spain. PBMCs, B-cell-depleted T cells, or T cells provided the cDNA or gDNA that made up the material.

Original methodology: Amplifying reference gene primers gave estimates of nucleated cell counts. Measured with immunoSEQ multiplex PCR; TCRdb has only the in-frame clones, and not every one. For V, J and clone size, that table is used; D and trimming come from the DNA. This sample carries more than 150,000 clones, 70% to 80% of them seen once, and the ten largest clones take approximately 13%. The germline V gene encodes CDR1 MNHEY and CDR2 SVGEGT. The germline V and J ends were trimmed by 3 bases and 8 bases, with 10 bases remaining between them. The CDR3 is 12 residues long. This sequence joins TRBV6-2 or TRBV6-3 and TRBJ1-2, with no clear D. This clonotype originated in a man aged 50 to 60 who had recovered from COVID-19. The sequenced material came from peripheral blood. The CDR3 is CASSYLEEGYTF. CDR3 in DNA: TGTGCCAGCAGTTATCTGGAGGAGGGCTACACCTTC.